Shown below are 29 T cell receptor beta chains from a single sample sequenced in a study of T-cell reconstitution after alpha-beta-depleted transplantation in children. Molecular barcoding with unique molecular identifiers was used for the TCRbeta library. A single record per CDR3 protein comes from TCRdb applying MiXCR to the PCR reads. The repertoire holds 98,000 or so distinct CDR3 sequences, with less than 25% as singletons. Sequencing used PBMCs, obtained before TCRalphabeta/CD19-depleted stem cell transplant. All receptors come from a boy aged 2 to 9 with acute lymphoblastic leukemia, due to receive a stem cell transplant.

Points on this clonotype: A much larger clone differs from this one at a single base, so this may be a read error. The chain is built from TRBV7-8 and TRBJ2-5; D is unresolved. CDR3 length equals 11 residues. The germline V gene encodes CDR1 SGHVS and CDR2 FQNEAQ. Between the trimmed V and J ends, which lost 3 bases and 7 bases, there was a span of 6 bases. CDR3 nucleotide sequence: TGTGCCAGCAGCTTTGGGGTGACCCAGTACTTC. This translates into CASSFGVTQYF.

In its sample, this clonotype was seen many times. The CDR3 loop reads CASSGGGYPSSYNEQFF. The CDR3 nucleotides are TGTGCCAGCAGTGGGGGGGGCTACCCAAGCTCCTACAATGAGCAGTTCTTC. V usage is TRBV12-3 or TRBV12-4 and J usage is TRBJ2-1, with D possibly TRBD2 on 7 matching bases. The V end lost 5 bases, the J end lost 0 bases, and 17 bases lay between the germline ends. The CDR3 is made up of 17 amino acids.

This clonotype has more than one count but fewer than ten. The CDR3 reads CASSSGLAEANEQFF. The CDR3, as DNA: TGTGCCAGCAGCTCGGGACTAGCGGAGGCCAATGAGCAGTTCTTC. V gene TRBV12-3 or TRBV12-4 combines with J gene TRBJ2-1; TRBD2 matches 11 bases. The length of the CDR3 is 15 residues. V trimming: 6 bases; J trimming: 6 bases; junction bases outside the gene matches: 7.

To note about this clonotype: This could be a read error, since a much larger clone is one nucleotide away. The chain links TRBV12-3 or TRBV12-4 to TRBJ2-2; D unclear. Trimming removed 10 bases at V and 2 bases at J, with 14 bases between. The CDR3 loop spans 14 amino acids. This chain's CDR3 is CAINPDTNTGELFF. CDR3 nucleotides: TGTGCCATCAACCCGGATACAAACACCGGGGAGCTGTTTTTT.

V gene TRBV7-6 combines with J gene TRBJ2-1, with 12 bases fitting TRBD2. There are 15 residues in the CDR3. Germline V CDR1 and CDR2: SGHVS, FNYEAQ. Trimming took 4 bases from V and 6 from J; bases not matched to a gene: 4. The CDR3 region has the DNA TGTGCCAGCAGCTCCCTAGCGGGAGGGGGCAATGAGCAGTTCTTC. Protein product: CASSSLAGGGNEQFF.

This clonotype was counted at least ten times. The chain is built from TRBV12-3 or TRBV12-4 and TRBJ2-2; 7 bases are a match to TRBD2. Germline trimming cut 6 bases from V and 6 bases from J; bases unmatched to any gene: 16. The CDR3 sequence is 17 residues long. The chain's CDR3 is CASSLGLVFGQSGELFF. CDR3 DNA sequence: TGTGCCAGCAGCCTCGGACTAGTCTTTGGTCAGTCCGGGGAGCTGTTTTTT.

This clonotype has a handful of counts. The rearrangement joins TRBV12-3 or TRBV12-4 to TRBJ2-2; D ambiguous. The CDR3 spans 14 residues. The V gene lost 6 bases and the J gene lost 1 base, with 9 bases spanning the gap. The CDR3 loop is CASSLTVNTGELFF. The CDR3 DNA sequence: TGTGCCAGCAGCCTTACAGTGAACACCGGGGAGCTGTTTTTT.

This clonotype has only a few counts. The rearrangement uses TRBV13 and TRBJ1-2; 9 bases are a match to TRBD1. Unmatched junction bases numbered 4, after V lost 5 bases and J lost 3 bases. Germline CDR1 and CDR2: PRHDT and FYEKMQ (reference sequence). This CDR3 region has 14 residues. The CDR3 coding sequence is TGTGCCAGCAGCCACAGGGGGCTTCACTATGGCTACACCTTC. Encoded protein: CASSHRGLHYGYTF. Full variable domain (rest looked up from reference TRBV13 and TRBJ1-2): AAGVIQSPRHLIKEKRETATLKCYPIPRHDTVYWYQQGPGQDPQFLISFYEKMQSDKGSIPDRFSAQQFSDYHSELNMSSLELGDSALYFCASSHRGLHYGYTFGSGTRLTVV.

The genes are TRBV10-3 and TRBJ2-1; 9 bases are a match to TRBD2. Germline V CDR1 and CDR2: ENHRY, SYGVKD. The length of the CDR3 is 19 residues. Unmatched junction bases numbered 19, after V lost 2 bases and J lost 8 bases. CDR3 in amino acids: CAISEPVRREGEVSDEQFF. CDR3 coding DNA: TGTGCCATCAGTGAGCCAGTGAGGCGGGAGGGCGAGGTGAGCGATGAGCAGTTCTTC.

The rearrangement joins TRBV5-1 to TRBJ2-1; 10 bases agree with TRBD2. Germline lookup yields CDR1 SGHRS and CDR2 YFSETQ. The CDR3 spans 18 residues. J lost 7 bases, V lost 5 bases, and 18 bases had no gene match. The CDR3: CASRDRTSGGEYKNEQFF. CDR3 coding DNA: TGCGCCAGCAGAGATCGGACTAGCGGAGGGGAATACAAGAATGAGCAGTTCTTC. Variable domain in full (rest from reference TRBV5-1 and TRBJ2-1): KAGVTQTPRYLIKTRGQQVTLSCSPISGHRSVSWYQQTPGQGLQFLFEYFSETQRNKGNFPGRFSGRQFSNSRSEMNVSTLELGDSALYLCASRDRTSGGEYKNEQFFGPGTRLTVL.

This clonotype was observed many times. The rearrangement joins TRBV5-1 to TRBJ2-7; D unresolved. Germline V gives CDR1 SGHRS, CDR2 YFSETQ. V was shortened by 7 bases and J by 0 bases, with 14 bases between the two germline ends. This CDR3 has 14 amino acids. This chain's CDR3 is CASQQTLSSYEQYF. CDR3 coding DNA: TGCGCCAGCCAACAGACTCTTAGCTCCTACGAGCAGTACTTC.

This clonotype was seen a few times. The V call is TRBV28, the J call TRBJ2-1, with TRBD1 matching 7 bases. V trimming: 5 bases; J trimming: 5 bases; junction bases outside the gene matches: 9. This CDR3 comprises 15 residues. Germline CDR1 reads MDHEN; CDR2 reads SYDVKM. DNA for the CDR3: TGTGCCAGCAGTCTCCGGGACAGTTCCCACAATGAGCAGTTCTTC. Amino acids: CASSLRDSSHNEQFF.

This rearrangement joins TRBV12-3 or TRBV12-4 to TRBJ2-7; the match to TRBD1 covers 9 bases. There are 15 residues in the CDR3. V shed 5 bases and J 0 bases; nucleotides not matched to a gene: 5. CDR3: CASSPQGASSYEQYF. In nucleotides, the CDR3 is TGTGCCAGCAGTCCACAGGGGGCCAGCTCCTACGAGCAGTACTTC.

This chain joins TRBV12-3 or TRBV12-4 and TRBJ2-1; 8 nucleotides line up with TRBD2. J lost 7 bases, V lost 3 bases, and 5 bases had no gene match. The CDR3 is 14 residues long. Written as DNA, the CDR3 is TGTGCCAGCAGTTTGACTAGCGTAGGAAATGAGCAGTTCTTC. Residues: CASSLTSVGNEQFF.

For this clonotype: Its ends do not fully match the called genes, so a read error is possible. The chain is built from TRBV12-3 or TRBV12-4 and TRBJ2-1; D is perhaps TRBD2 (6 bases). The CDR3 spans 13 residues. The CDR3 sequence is CASTPEGLPRRRF. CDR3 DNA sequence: TGTGCCAGCACCCCGGAGGGTCTACCACGAAGGAGGTTC.

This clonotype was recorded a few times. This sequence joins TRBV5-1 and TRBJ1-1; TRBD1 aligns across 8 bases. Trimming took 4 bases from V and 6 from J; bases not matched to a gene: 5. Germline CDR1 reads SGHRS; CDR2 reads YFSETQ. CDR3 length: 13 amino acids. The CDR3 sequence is CASSGQGVAEAFF. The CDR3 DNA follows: TGCGCCAGCAGCGGACAGGGAGTTGCTGAAGCTTTCTTT.

The DNA for the CDR3 is TGTGCCAGCAGTTTCCCCCTCCAGGGCGGCAATGAAAAACTGTTTTTT. Encoded protein: CASSFPLQGGNEKLFF. The chain carries TRBV6-5 and TRBJ1-4; maybe TRBD1 (5 bases). This CDR3 contains 16 residues. Germline values: CDR1 MNHEY, CDR2 SVGAGI. V dropped 4 bases and J dropped 5 bases, with 17 bases sitting between them.

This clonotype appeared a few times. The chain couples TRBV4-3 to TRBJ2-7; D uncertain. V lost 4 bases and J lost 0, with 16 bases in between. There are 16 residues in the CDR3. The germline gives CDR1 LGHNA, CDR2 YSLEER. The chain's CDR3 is CASSPTIRAPSYEQYF. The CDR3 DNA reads TGCGCCAGCAGCCCCACTATTCGGGCCCCCTCCTACGAGCAGTACTTC.

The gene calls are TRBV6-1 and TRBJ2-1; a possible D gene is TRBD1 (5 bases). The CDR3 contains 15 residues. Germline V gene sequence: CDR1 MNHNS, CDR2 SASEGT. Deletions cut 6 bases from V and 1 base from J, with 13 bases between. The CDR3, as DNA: TGTGCCAGCAGCCAGGGCTCAGGGTCCTACAATGAGCAGTTCTTC. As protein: CASSQGSGSYNEQFF.

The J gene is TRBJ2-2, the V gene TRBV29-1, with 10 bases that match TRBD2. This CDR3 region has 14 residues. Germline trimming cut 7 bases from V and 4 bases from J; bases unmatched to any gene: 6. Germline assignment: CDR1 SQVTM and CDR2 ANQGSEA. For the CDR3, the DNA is TGCAGCGCTAGCGGGAGTGCGGGCACCGGGGAGCTGTTTTTT. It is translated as CSASGSAGTGELFF.

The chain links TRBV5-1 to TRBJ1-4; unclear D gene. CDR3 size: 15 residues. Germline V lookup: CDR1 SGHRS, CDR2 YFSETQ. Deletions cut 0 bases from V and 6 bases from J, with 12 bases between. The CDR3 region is CASSLDSAVDEKLFF. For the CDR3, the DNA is TGCGCCAGCAGCTTGGATTCAGCAGTAGATGAAAAACTGTTTTTT.

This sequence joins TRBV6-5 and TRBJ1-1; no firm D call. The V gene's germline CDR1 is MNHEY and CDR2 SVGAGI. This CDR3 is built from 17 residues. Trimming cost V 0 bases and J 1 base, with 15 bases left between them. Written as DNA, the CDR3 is TGTGCCAGCAGTTACTCCTCGCCTCGGCGGCGGAACACTGAAGCTTTCTTT. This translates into CASSYSSPRRRNTEAFF.

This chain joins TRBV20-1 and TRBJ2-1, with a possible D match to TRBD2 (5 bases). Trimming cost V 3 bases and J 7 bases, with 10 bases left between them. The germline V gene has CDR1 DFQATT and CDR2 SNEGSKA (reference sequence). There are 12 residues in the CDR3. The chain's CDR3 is CSASPRLNEQFF. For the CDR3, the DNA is TGCAGTGCTAGTCCCCGACTAAATGAGCAGTTCTTC.

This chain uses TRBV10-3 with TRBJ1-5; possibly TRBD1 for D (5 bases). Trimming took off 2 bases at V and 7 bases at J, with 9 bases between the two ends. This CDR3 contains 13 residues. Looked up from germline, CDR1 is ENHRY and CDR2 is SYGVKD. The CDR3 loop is CAISEGAKQPQHF. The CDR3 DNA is TGTGCCATCAGTGAGGGGGCTAAGCAGCCCCAGCATTTT.

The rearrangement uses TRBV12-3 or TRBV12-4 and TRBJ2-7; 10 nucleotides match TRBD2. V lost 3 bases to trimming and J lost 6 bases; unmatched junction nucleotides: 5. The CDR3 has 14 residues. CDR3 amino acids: CASSLRTSGGEQYF. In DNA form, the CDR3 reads TGTGCCAGCAGTTTGAGGACTAGCGGAGGCGAGCAGTACTTC.

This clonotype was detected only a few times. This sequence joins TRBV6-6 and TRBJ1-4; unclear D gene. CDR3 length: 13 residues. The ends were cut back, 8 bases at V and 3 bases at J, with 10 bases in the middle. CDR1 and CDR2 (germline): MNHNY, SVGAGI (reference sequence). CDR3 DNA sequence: TGTGCCAGCGGGATTCCGGCTAATGAAAAACTGTTTTTT. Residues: CASGIPANEKLFF.

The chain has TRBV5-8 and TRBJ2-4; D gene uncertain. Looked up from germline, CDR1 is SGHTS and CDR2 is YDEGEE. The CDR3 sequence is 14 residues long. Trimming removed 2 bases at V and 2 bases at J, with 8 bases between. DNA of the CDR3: TGTGCCAGCAGCTTTTTGGGCACCAAAAACATTCAGTACTTC. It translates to CASSFLGTKNIQYF.

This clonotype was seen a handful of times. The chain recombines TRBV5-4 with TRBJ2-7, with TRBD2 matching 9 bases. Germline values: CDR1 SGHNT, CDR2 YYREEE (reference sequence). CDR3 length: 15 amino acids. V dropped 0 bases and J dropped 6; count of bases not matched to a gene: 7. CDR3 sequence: CASSLGAGGPIEQYF. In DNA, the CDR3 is TGTGCCAGCAGCTTGGGGGCGGGAGGGCCGATCGAGCAGTACTTC.

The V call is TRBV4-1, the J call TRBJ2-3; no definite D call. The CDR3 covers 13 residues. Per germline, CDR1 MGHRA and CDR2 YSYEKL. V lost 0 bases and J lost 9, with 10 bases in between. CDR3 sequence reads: CASSQDFRATQYF. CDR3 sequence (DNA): TGCGCCAGCAGCCAAGACTTTCGGGCCACGCAGTATTTT.